A single sample is the source of the 18 T cell receptor beta chains below, sequenced in a study of cytomegalovirus exposure and HLA in healthy donors. PCR amplification relied on 60 Vbeta primers (plus 13 Jbeta primers). Method: immunoSEQ multiplex PCR; TCRdb's copy keeps in-frame clones and lacks some. The repertoire holds under 150,000 clones, with about 81% as singletons. Specimen: PBMCs. The receptors were gathered from a woman in her 40s in good health and CMV-seropositive.

V gene TRBV30 combines with J gene TRBJ2-3; weak D call: TRBD2 (7 bases). Trimming took off 4 bases at V and 1 base at J, with 18 bases between the two ends. The CDR3 totals 16 residues. CDR1 and CDR2 from the germline V gene are GTSNPN and SVGIG (reference sequence). The CDR3 nucleotides read TGTGCCTGGATGAGGGGGGGAGTGAGGGGCACAGATACGCAGTATTTT. Its protein product is CAWMRGGVRGTDTQYF.

The chain combines TRBV30 with TRBJ1-1, with D unclear. V lost 1 base to trimming and J lost 5 bases, with 11 bases between them. The CDR3 loop spans 13 amino acids. Germline CDR1 reads GTSNPN; CDR2 reads SVGIG (reference sequence). The chain's CDR3 is CAWSGGSGTEAFF. CDR3 bases: TGTGCCTGGAGTGGGGGAAGCGGGACTGAAGCTTTCTTT.

The chain joins TRBV9 to TRBJ2-3; D possibly corresponds to TRBD2 (6 bases). The germline CDR1 and CDR2 sequences are SGDLS and YYNGEE. V lost 0 bases and J lost 1, with 12 bases in between. This CDR3 spans 16 amino acids. The CDR3 DNA reads as TGTGCCAGCAGCGTAGCTTCGTGGGGGGGCACAGATACGCAGTATTTT. Encoded protein: CASSVASWGGTDTQYF. Full variable domain (missing parts from reference TRBV9 and TRBJ2-3): DSGVTQTPKHLITATGQRVTLRCSPRSGDLSVYWYQQSLDQGLQFLIQYYNGEERAKGNILERFSAQQFPDLHSELNLSSLELGDSALYFCASSVASWGGTDTQYFGPGTRLTVL.

The V gene is TRBV28, the J gene TRBJ2-7; 7 bases fit TRBD1. The CDR3 is 16 residues long. Trimming at V came to 2 bases and at J to 0 bases, leaving 7 bases not matched to a gene. In germline, CDR1 is MDHEN, CDR2 SYDVKM. The CDR3 region is CASSLPSTGSSYEQYF. The CDR3 nucleotides read TGTGCCAGCAGTTTACCTTCGACAGGGAGCTCCTACGAGCAGTACTTC.

The genes are TRBV29-1 and TRBJ2-1; 9 bases are shared with TRBD2. The germline CDR1 and CDR2 sequences are SQVTM and ANQGSEA. CDR3 length equals 17 residues. Trimming cost V 2 bases and J 10 bases; bases outside gene matches: 18. As DNA, the CDR3 is TGCAGCGTTGAACAGATGAGGGATAGCGGGAGACTGGGGGAGCAGTTCTTC. This encodes CSVEQMRDSGRLGEQFF.

This chain links TRBV7-2 with TRBJ2-5; TRBD1 aligns across 7 bases. The germline V gene encodes CDR1 SGHTA and CDR2 FQGNSA. The CDR3 runs to 14 residues. The junction had 5 bases not matched to a gene; V was cut back by 5 bases and J by 2 bases. The CDR3 reads CASSRGQPQETQYF. CDR3 sequence (DNA): TGTGCCAGCAGCCGGGGACAGCCACAAGAGACCCAGTACTTC.

The chain links TRBV11-2 to TRBJ1-4, with D tentatively TRBD1 (6 bases). The germline gives CDR1 SGHAT, CDR2 FQNNGV. The CDR3 is 15 residues long. Trimming removed 3 bases at V and 3 bases at J, with 11 bases between. The CDR3 reads CASSFSRGANEKLFF. CDR3 in DNA: TGTGCCAGCAGCTTTTCCAGGGGTGCTAATGAAAAACTGTTTTTT. Together with reference TRBV11-2 and TRBJ1-4, the CDR3 gives the full variable domain: EAGVAQSPRYKIIEKRQSVAFWCNPISGHATLYWYQQILGQGPKLLIQFQNNGVVDDSQLPKDRFSAERLKGVDSTLKIQPAKLEDSAVYLCASSFSRGANEKLFFGSGTQLSVL.

This clone occurred a few times. This sequence joins TRBV20-1 and TRBJ1-2; D gene uncertain. The CDR3 extends over 11 amino acids. The germline gives CDR1 DFQATT, CDR2 SNEGSKA (reference sequence). The V gene lost 3 bases and the J gene lost 3 bases, with 5 bases spanning the gap. CDR3 sequence: CSASNYYGYTF. In DNA, the CDR3 is TGCAGTGCTAGCAATTACTATGGCTACACCTTC.

The V gene is TRBV2, the J gene TRBJ1-6; D gene ambiguous. V lost 0 bases and J lost 8, with 11 bases in between. This CDR3 is 15 amino acids long. CDR1 and CDR2 from the germline V gene are SNHLY and FYNNEI. The CDR3 region is CASSEAQAPDSPLHF. The CDR3 DNA follows: TGTGCCAGCAGTGAAGCTCAGGCCCCAGATTCACCCCTCCACTTT.

V is TRBV11-2 and J is TRBJ2-3; D is undetermined. This CDR3 is built from 12 residues. In germline, CDR1 is SGHAT, CDR2 FQNNGV. V was shortened by 5 bases and J by 10 bases, with 13 bases between the two germline ends. CDR3 region: CASSQIDSPQYF. Here the CDR3 DNA reads TGTGCCAGCAGCCAAATAGACTCTCCGCAGTATTTT.

This clone appeared a few times. The rearrangement uses TRBV6-5 and TRBJ1-1; possibly TRBD1 for D (5 bases). The CDR3 contains 13 residues. Germline V gene data show CDR1 as MNHEY and CDR2 as SVGAGI. V lost 2 bases, J lost 4 bases, and 8 bases lay in between. The CDR3 loop is CASSYLGGTEAFF. CDR3 nucleotides: TGTGCCAGCAGTTACCTGGGGGGCACTGAAGCTTTCTTT.

The V and J genes are TRBV28 and TRBJ2-5, with D perhaps TRBD2 (5 bases). The CDR3 loop spans 15 amino acids. V gave up 5 bases and J gave up 3 bases, with 16 bases separating them. The germline gives CDR1 MDHEN, CDR2 SYDVKM. The chain's CDR3 is CASSLLREKKETQYF. The CDR3 region has the DNA TGTGCCAGCAGTCTTCTCCGGGAAAAAAAAGAGACCCAGTACTTC.

V and J are TRBV6-5 and TRBJ2-5; 7 bases fit TRBD1. The J call is doubtful: the DNA matches TRBJ2-7 better. This CDR3 contains 15 residues. The germline V gene encodes CDR1 MNHEY and CDR2 SVGAGI. The chain's CDR3 is CASRVTGVASYEQYF. In DNA form, the CDR3 reads TGTGCCAGCAGGGTAACAGGGGTGGCCTCCTACGAGCAGTACTTC.

This chain uses TRBV4-2 with TRBJ2-7; D remains ambiguous. The CDR3 sequence is 12 residues long. V lost 1 base to trimming and J lost 1 base, with 2 bases between them. The germline gives CDR1 LGHNA, CDR2 YNFKEQ. The CDR3 bases are TGTGCCAGCAGCCAAGCGTCCTACGAGCAGTACTTC. Translating gives CASSQASYEQYF.

The table lists this clone with a count of one. The rearrangement joins TRBV4-2 to TRBJ2-5, with a possible D match to TRBD2 (7 bases). The CDR3 runs 14 residues. V lost 6 bases to trimming and J lost 5 bases, with 16 bases between them. Germline lookup yields CDR1 LGHNA and CDR2 YNFKEQ. This CDR3 reads CASRGGGAGETQYF. CDR3 DNA: TGTGCCAGCAGGGGAGGGGGGGCAGGGGAGACCCAGTACTTC.

CDR3 sequence: CASSLGPGQQETQYF. CDR3 bases: TGTGCCAGCAGCTTAGGTCCGGGACAGCAAGAGACCCAGTACTTC. The chain recombines TRBV7-3 with TRBJ2-5; 7 nucleotides match TRBD1. The CDR3 is 15 residues long. V lost 2 bases and J lost 2; bases outside the gene matches: 5. Germline values: CDR1 SGHTA, CDR2 FQGTGA.

Turning to this clone: Additional DNA sequences in this sample encode the identical CDR3. The chain carries TRBV2 and TRBJ2-1; D gene uncertain. The CDR3 consists of 16 residues. Germline lookup yields CDR1 SNHLY and CDR2 FYNNEI. Trimming removed 3 bases at V and 2 bases at J, with 14 bases between. CDR3 coding DNA: TGTGCCAGCAGTGAGTTTGGAGCAGCCACCTACAATGAGCAGTTCTTC. Its translation is CASSEFGAATYNEQFF.

The chain recombines TRBV6-1 with TRBJ2-7, with 9 nucleotides matching TRBD2. The V segment lost 0 bases and the J segment 6 bases; nucleotides outside the gene matches: 6. The CDR3 spans 15 residues. Germline assignment: CDR1 MNHNS and CDR2 SASEGT. CDR3 residues: CASSEAWTSAGEQYF. The CDR3 nucleotides read TGTGCCAGCAGTGAAGCGTGGACTAGCGCGGGCGAGCAGTACTTC.